This TCR beta chain emerged from a study of cytomegalovirus exposure and HLA in healthy donors. About the study: Genotyping of roughly 400 donors showed that about 84% belonged to the Caucasian-associated ancestry cluster. Whole-study results and caveats: The listing of 150 or so TCR beta chains classed them as cytomegalovirus-associated. Later on, an analysis showed TCR association rates differing by HLA locus, with DRB1 the most and HLA-C the fewest. A previous analysis found most TCR beta V segments productive roughly 87% or roughly 30% of the time.

PCR was performed using 60 Vbeta and 13 Jbeta primers. TCRdb's copy holds only in-frame clones and misses some; the assay was immunoSEQ multiplex PCR. Counted here are over 150,000 clones, around four fifths occurring once; the ten biggest clones make up 4.8%. With respect to this clone: The antigen remains unidentified. Within the sample, other DNA sequences also encode this same CDR3.

Trimming stripped 3 bases from V and 4 bases from J, with 6 bases between. This CDR3 region has 11 residues. The V gene's germline CDR1 is DFQATT and CDR2 SNEGSKA (reference sequence). Sequenced input: PBMCs. This clonotype originated in a girl aged 5-17 years in good health and CMV-seropositive. This chain connects TRBV20-1 to TRBJ1-1; D unresolved. In DNA, the CDR3 is TGCAGTGCTAGTCCGGGCACTGAAGCTTTCTTT. The encoded protein is CSASPGTEAFF.